The 4 T cell receptor beta chains given below trace back to one sample, sequenced in a study of long-term antiretroviral therapy in people with HIV (dated by TCRdb to 2021 to 2024). The immunoSEQ hsTCRB v3.0 assay was used at survey level resolution to sequence the TRB variable region. TCRdb limited this immuneACCESS table to in-frame rearrangements with V and J called. A share of clones is missing; checked studies link under half to unresolved V genes, and the rest is unexplained. The sample table contains 30,000 or so clones; only one count was recorded for around 85% of them. The ten most abundant clones make up under 7.5% of the sample. This sample comprised unsorted PBMCs, obtained approximately 5 years before starting antiretroviral therapy. Receptor source: a man aged 50-59 years with HIV.

The V call is TRBV2, the J call TRBJ2-5; no definite D call. The length of the CDR3 is 11 residues. Trimming shortened V by 1 base and J by 3 bases, and 0 bases separated the two germline ends. Germline V CDR1 and CDR2: SNHLY, FYNNEI. In DNA, the CDR3 is TGTGCCAGCAGTGAAGAAGAGACCCAGTACTTC. It codes for CASSEEETQYF.

This chain uses TRBV30 with TRBJ1-2, with a possible D match to TRBD1 (5 bases). Germline V gene data show CDR1 as GTSNPN and CDR2 as SVGIG (reference sequence). This CDR3 has 14 amino acids. The V gene lost 3 bases and the J gene lost 8 bases, with 19 bases spanning the gap. The CDR3 DNA reads TGTGCCTGGAGGCCCGGTGGGCAGGGATGGGGCTACACCTTC. The encoded protein is CAWRPGGQGWGYTF.

This chain links TRBV6-6 with TRBJ1-3, with D maybe TRBD1 (6 bases). Germline lookup yields CDR1 MNHNY and CDR2 SVGAGI (reference sequence). This CDR3 is built from 15 residues. With 0 bases removed from V and 3 bases from J, the gap between germline ends came to 9 bases. As DNA, the CDR3 is TGTGCCAGCAGTTACTCCGGGGGGCATGGAAACACCATATATTTT. It yields the protein CASSYSGGHGNTIYF.

This sequence joins TRBV5-6 and TRBJ2-7; TRBD2 aligns across 10 bases. The CDR3 covers 15 residues. Germline V gene lookup returns CDR1 SGHDT and CDR2 YYEEEE. V shed 3 bases, J shed 5 bases, and the junction held 8 bases outside the gene matches. CDR3 loop: CASSSQREGLDEQYF. In nucleotides, the CDR3 is TGTGCCAGCAGCTCCCAGCGGGAGGGCCTGGACGAGCAGTACTTC.